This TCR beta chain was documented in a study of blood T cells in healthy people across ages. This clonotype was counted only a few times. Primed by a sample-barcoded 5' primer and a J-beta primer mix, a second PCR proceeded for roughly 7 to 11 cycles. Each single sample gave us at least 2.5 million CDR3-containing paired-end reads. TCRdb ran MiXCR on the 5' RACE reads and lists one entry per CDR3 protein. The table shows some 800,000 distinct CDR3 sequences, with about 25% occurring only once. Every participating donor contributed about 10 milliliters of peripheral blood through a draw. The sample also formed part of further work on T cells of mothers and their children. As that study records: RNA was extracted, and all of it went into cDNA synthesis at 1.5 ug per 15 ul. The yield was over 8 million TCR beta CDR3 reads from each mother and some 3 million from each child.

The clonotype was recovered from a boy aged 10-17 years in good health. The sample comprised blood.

CDR3 DNA: TGTGCCAGCAGTTTGCCACCACAGGTTTACAATGAGCAGTTCTTC. It codes for CASSLPPQVYNEQFF. This chain joins TRBV6-6 and TRBJ2-1; possibly TRBD1 for D (5 bases). The CDR3 has 15 residues. V lost 4 bases, J lost 4 bases, and 14 bases lay in between. CDR1 and CDR2 (germline): MNHNY, SVGAGI (reference sequence).